This T cell receptor (beta chain) was found in a study of blood T cell repertoires in COVID-19. Study-level information: Specimens from acute and convalescent COVID-19 originated in the United States, Italy and Spain. The analysed material was cDNA or gDNA that came from T cells, B-cell-depleted T cells, or PBMCs.

The V gene lost 7 bases and the J gene lost 0 bases, with 13 bases spanning the gap. The CDR3 has 15 residues. CDR1 and CDR2 from the germline V gene are SNHLY and FYNNEI. Original handling: Estimated nucleated cell counts came from reference gene primer amplification. Generated by immunoSEQ multiplex PCR, the TCRdb table keeps only in-frame clones and is missing some. The D gene and trimming were derived from the DNA, and the V and J assignments and clone size from that table. This table has about 360,000 clones, around 84% appearing once. This receptor was identified in a human donor in a cohort sampled during active COVID-19. Sequences were obtained from peripheral blood. V and J are TRBV2 and TRBJ2-4, with unresolved D. As DNA, the CDR3 is TGTGCCAGCATTCGAACAGCCTTAGCCAAAAACATTCAGTACTTC. This encodes CASIRTALAKNIQYF.